This TCR beta chain was retrieved from a study of OX40 agonist ivuxolimab in advanced cancers. Study overall: Dose-escalation cases comprised hepatocellular carcinoma, melanoma, renal cell or head and neck cancer.

The CDR3 contains 14 residues. CDR1 is SQVTM and CDR2 is ANQGSEA in the germline V gene. The trim removed 6 bases at V and 3 bases at J, leaving 6 bases unmatched. Produced via immunoSEQ multiplex PCR; TCRdb's table is partial and in-frame only. The sample shows about 76,000 clones, 84% of them seen only once. This clone is a singleton in its sample. Autoimmune disease history or systemic immunosuppression excluded patients. Blood got drawn at baseline, again on cycle 4 day 1, and then on cycle 7 day 1. This clonotype originated in an adult with an advanced solid tumor such as melanoma, head and neck, liver or kidney cancer. The sample here was CD4+ or CD8+ T cells sorted from blood, taken in a trial of the OX40 agonist ivuxolimab. V is TRBV29-1 and J is TRBJ2-3; 10 nucleotides match TRBD2. CDR3 amino acids: CSVDQREGTDTQYF. DNA for the CDR3: TGCAGCGTCGATCAGCGGGAGGGGACAGATACGCAGTATTTT.